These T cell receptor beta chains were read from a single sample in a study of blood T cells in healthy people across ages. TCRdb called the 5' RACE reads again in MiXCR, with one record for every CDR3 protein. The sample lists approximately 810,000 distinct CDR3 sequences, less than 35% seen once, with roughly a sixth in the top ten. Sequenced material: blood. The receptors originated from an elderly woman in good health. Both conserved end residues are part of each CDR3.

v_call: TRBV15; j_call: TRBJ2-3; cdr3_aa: CATSRNTDTQYF
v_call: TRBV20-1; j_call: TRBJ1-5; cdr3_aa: CSALDRGGQPQHF
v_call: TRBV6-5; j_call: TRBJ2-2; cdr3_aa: CASSYQDSTGELFF
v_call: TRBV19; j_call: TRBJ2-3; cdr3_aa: CASSIAGLAGDTDTQYF
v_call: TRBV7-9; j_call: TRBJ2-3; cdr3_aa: CASSLKQTNADTQYF
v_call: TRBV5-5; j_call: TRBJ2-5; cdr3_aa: CASSLAGAGVGETQYF
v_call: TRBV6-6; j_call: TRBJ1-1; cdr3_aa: CASSSPRRANTEAFF
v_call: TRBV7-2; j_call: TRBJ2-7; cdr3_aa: CASSFRGRGLDEQYF
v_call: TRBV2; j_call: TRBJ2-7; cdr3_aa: CASKADNEQYF
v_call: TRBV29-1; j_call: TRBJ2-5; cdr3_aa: CSSTRTAEGTQYF
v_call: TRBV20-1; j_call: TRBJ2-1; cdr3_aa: CSARKTGLYNEQFF
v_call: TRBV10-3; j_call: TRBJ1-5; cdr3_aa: CAISTSSQPQHF
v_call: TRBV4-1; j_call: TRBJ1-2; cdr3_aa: CASSRGQPYYGYTF
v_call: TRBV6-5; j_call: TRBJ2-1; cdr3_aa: CASSRSGDNEQFF
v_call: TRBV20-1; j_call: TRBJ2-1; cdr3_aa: CSASAGTYNEQFF
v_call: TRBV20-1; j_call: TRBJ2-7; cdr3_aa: CSAIRGAGYEQYF
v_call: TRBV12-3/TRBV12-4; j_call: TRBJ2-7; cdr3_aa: CASSRGLAGKGEQYF
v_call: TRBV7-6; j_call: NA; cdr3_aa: CASSSLRSDRGIKRTQYF
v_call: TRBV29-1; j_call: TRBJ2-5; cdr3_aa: CSVERVSETQYF
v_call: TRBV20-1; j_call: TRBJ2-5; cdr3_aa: CSARKTSTETQYF
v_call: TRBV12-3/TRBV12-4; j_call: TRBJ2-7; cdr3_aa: CASSFVLGGEQYF
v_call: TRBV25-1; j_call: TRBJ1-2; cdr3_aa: CASSESARVYGYTF
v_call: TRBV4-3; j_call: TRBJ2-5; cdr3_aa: CASSPTGLATNEQYF
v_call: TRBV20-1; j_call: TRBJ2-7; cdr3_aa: CSARVGGSSYEQYF
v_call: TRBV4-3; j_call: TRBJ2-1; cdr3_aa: CASSQDLMGASYNEQFF
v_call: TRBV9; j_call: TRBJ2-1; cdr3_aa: CASSVGPPLGHEQFF
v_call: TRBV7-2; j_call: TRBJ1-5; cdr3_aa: CASSWDISNQPQHF
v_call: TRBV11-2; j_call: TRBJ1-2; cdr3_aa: CASRPTGQANYGYTF
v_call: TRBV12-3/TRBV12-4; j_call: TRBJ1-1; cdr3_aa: CASSQGAASIEAFF
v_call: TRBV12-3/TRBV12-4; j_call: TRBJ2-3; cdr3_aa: CASSFMATSGGMSTDTQYF
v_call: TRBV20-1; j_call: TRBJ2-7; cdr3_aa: CSARVGREQYF
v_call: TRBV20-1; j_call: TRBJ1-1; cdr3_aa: CSARHKNTEAFF
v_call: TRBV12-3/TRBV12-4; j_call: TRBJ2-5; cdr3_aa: CASSQKAGGEETQYF
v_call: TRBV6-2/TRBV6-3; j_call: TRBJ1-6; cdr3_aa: CATGHPNSPLHF
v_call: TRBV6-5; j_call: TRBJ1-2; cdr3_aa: CASSSNGERKNTF
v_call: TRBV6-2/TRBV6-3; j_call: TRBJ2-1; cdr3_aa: CASRNGGRANYEQFF
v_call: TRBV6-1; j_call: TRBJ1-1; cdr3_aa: CATSWSVDTEAFF
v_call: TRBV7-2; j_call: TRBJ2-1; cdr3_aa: CASSSTRELGEQFF
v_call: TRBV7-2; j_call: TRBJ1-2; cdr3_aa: CANSLVAENGYTF